The sequence of this T cell receptor beta chain was determined in a study of T cell repertoires in cytomegalovirus infection. The overall study: Indications came from public TCR beta signatures; they pointed to CMV infection and to a matching HLA type. Overall study findings and caveats: Within the response measured ex vivo, HLA-C-restricted CMV-specific TCR beta clonotypes were dominant. Individuals carrying CMV plus the relevant HLA were identified by cumulative frequency of public TCR beta families.

With 7 bases removed from V and 6 bases from J, the gap between germline ends came to 19 bases. Germline lookup yields CDR1 SNHLY and CDR2 FYNNEI. The CDR3 consists of 15 residues. This clonotype has just a few counts. As yet, its antigen is unknown. TCRdb reprocessed the reads with MiXCR, giving one entry per CDR3 protein. The table records approximately 500,000 distinct CDR3 sequences, around a third of them present only once. This chain connects TRBV2 to TRBJ2-1, with D tentatively TRBD1 (6 bases). The TCR comes from a human donor in good health (CMV status not recorded). Some clones in this sample may be carry-over from other donors' samples. The specimen comprised cultured PBMCs, sampled from culture after CMV antigen stimulation. CDR3 sequence: CASTELALGGNEQFF. The DNA for the CDR3 is TGTGCCAGCACCGAATTAGCCCTAGGGGGCAATGAGCAGTTCTTC.